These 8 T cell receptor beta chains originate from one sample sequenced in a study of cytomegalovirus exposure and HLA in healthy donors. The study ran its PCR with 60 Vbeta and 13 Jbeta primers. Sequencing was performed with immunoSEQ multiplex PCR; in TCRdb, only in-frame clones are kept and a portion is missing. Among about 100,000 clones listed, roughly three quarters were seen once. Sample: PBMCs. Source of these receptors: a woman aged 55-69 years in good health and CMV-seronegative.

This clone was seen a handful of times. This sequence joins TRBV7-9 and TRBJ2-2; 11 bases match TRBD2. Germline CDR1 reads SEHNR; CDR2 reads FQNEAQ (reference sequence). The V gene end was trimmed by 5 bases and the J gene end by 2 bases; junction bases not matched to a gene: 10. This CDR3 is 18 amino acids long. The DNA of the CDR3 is TGTGCCAGCAGCGCCCGGGGTAGCGGGAGGGACAACACCGGGGAGCTGTTTTTT. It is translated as CASSARGSGRDNTGELFF. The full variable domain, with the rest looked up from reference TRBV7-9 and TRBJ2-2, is DTGVSQNPRHKITKRGQNVTFRCDPISEHNRLYWYRQTLGQGPEFLTYFQNEAQLEKSRLLSDRFSAERPKGSFSTLEIQRTEQGDSAMYLCASSARGSGRDNTGELFFGEGSRLTVL.

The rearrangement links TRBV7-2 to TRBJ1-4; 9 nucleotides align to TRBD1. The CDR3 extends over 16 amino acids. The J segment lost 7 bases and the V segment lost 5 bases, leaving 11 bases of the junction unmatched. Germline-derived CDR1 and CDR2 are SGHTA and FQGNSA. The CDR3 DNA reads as TGTGCCAGCAGCCCCGTGGGACAGGGAGGGGGTGAAAAACTGTTTTTT. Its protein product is CASSPVGQGGGEKLFF.

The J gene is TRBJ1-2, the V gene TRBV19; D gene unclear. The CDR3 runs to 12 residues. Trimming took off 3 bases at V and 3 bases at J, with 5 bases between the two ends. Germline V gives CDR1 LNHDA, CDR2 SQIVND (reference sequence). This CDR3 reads CASSIQDYGYTF. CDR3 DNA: TGTGCCAGTAGTATTCAGGACTATGGCTACACCTTC.

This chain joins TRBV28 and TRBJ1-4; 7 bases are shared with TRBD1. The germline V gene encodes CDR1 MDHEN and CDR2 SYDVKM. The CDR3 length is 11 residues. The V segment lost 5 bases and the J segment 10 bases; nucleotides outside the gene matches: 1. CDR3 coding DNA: TGTGCCAGCAGTCACAGGGGAAAACTGTTTTTT. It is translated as CASSHRGKLFF.

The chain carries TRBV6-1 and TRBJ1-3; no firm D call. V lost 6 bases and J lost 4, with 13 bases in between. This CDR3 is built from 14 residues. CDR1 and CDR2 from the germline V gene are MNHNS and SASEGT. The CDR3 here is CASREGEFGNTIYF. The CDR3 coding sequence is TGTGCCAGCAGGGAGGGAGAATTCGGAAACACCATATATTTT.

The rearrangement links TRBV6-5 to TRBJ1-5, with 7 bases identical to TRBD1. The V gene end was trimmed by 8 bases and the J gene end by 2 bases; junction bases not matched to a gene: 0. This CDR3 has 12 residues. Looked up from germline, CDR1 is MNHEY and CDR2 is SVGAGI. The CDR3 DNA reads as TGTGCCAGCCAGGGGGGCAATCAGCCCCAGCATTTT. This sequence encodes CASQGGNQPQHF.

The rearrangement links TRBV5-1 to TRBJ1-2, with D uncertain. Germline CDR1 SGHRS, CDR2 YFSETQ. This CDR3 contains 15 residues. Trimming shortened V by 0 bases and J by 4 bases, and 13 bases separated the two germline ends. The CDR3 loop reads CASSLVGSRAYGYTF. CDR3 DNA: TGCGCCAGCAGCTTGGTAGGGAGTCGGGCCTATGGCTACACCTTC.

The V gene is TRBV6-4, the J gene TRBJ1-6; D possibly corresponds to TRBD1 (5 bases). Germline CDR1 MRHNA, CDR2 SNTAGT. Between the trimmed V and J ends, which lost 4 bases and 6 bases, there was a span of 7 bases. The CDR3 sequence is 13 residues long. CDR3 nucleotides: TGTGCCAGCAGTGCCAGGGCTAATTCACCCCTCCACTTT. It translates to CASSARANSPLHF.